This TCR beta chain appears in the sequencing data of a study of blood T cell repertoires in COVID-19. Across the whole study: Acute-phase and convalescent COVID-19 samples originated in the United States, Italy and Spain. PBMCs, B-cell-depleted T cells, or T cells provided the cDNA or gDNA that made up the material.

In the source study's methods: Estimation of nucleated cell counts was performed using reference gene primer amplification. Using immunoSEQ multiplex PCR, the repertoire was profiled, and TCRdb retains in-frame clones only, with some absent. V, J and clone size are those of that table, while D and trimming were read from the DNA. The table shows 320,000 or so clones, with about 87% occurring only once. CDR1 SGHDN and CDR2 FVKESK come from the germline V gene. This CDR3 is built from 14 residues. The ends lost 4 bases at V and 7 bases at J; junction bases unmatched: 5. Clinical history as reported by participants underpinned cohort assignment.

The sample was PBMCs or T cells enriched from blood (not recorded which). The receptor was isolated from a man in his thirties or forties who had recovered from COVID-19. This chain uses TRBV14 with TRBJ2-3; 10 positions agree with TRBD1. CDR3 DNA: TGTGCCAGCAGCCGAGGGACAGGGGTGCATACGCAGTATTTT. Protein product: CASSRGTGVHTQYF.